One sample yielded the 10 T cell receptor beta chains listed below, sequenced in a study of blood T cell repertoires in COVID-19. Sequenced by immunoSEQ multiplex PCR; TCRdb stores in-frame clones only, minus some. This sample has 200,000 or so clones; roughly nine tenths occur once, and the top ten carry 2.2%. Material for sequencing was peripheral blood. These receptors originate from a woman between 45 and 60 years old with acute or convalescent COVID-19.

As concerns this clone: The junction and the germline gene differ at one end; a read error may be behind it. V is TRBV2 and J is TRBJ1-5; 7 nucleotides align to TRBD1. Germline CDR1 reads SNHLY; CDR2 reads FYNNEI. This CDR3 contains 14 residues. The CDR3 bases are TGTGCAAGCAGGGGGGACAGTAGCAATCAGCCCCAGCATTTT. Its protein is CASRGDSSNQPQHF. The full variable domain, its missing parts supplied by reference TRBV2 and TRBJ1-5, is EPEVTQTPSHQVTQMGQEVILRCVPISNHLYFYWYRQILGQKVEFLVSFYNNEISEKSEIFDDQFSVERPDGSNFTLKIRSTKLEDSAMYFCASRGDSSNQPQHFGDGTRLSIL.

As to this clone: The same CDR3 also results from other DNA sequences found in this sample. This sequence joins TRBV7-2 and TRBJ2-5; the D gene is possibly TRBD2 (5 bases). Germline assignment: CDR1 SGHTA and CDR2 FQGNSA. The V end was cut by 1 base, the J end by 2 bases, with 8 bases between. The CDR3 runs 14 residues. The CDR3 protein is CASSLVSGQETQYF. The CDR3 DNA sequence: TGTGCCAGCAGCTTAGTCTCGGGGCAAGAGACCCAGTACTTC.

The chain is built from TRBV7-2 and TRBJ2-5; TRBD2 agrees at 11 bases. J was trimmed by 2 bases and V by 5 bases; bases with no gene match: 4. The CDR3 is made up of 15 amino acids. CDR1 SGHTA and CDR2 FQGNSA come from the germline V gene. The CDR3 sequence: CASSPLAGEQETQYF. The CDR3 DNA follows: TGTGCCAGCAGCCCACTAGCGGGAGAACAAGAGACCCAGTACTTC.

This rearrangement joins TRBV6-2 or TRBV6-3 to TRBJ1-4; D is unclear. The CDR3 has 18 residues. The V end lost 3 bases, the J end lost 5 bases, and 22 bases lay between the germline ends. CDR1 is MNHEY and CDR2 is SVGEGT in the germline V gene. The CDR3 region is CASSYGTAVEVTNEKLFF. The CDR3 DNA follows: TGTGCCAGCAGTTATGGCACTGCGGTGGAGGTAACGAATGAAAAACTGTTTTTT.

The genes are TRBV30 and TRBJ2-7; D unclear. Germline CDR1 GTSNPN, CDR2 SVGIG (reference sequence). The V end lost 6 bases, the J end lost 10 bases, and 19 bases lay between the germline ends. The CDR3 covers 12 residues. The CDR3 loop reads CACLIRGDKQYF. The CDR3 DNA reads as TGTGCCTGCCTAATCCGTGGTGACAAACAGTACTTC.

The chain has TRBV18 and TRBJ2-5, with D tentatively TRBD1 (6 bases). Trimming took 3 bases from V and 5 from J, leaving 13 bases between them. This CDR3 comprises 14 residues. Germline V gene lookup returns CDR1 KGHSH and CDR2 LQKENI. The CDR3 spells CASSPNRVRETQYF. CDR3 sequence (DNA): TGTGCCAGCTCACCCAACAGGGTTCGGGAGACCCAGTACTTC.

V is TRBV19 and J is TRBJ2-5; D remains unclear. The germline CDR1 and CDR2 sequences are LNHDA and SQIVND (reference sequence). The length of the CDR3 is 14 residues. V shed 0 bases and J shed 2 bases, with 7 bases lying between them. This chain's CDR3 is CASSIDLSQETQYF. For the CDR3, the DNA is TGTGCCAGTAGTATAGATCTCAGTCAAGAGACCCAGTACTTC.

This clone was detected only once. This sequence joins TRBV9 and TRBJ1-2; D is unclear. Trimming took 0 bases from V and 6 from J, leaving 15 bases between them. The CDR3 covers 15 residues. CDR1 is SGDLS, CDR2 YYNGEE, per germline. This CDR3 reads CASSVGERLADGYTF. In nucleotides, the CDR3 is TGTGCCAGCAGCGTAGGTGAGAGGCTAGCTGATGGCTACACCTTC.

The chain recombines TRBV7-2 with TRBJ2-1; TRBD1 matches 8 bases. The CDR3 sequence is 15 residues long. Germline CDR1 is SGHTA and CDR2 is FQGNSA. V lost 5 bases to trimming and J lost 5 bases; unmatched junction nucleotides: 8. The CDR3 DNA follows: TGTGCCAGCAGCGTTGACAGGGGAGAAAACAATGAGCAGTTCTTC. Its protein product is CASSVDRGENNEQFF.

This chain links TRBV5-4 with TRBJ2-3; no firm D call. Germline CDR1 SGHNT, CDR2 YYREEE (reference sequence). This CDR3 contains 12 residues. V shed 0 bases and J shed 8 bases, with 7 bases lying between them. Here the CDR3 reads CASSLVEATQYF. CDR3 nucleotides: TGTGCCAGCAGCTTGGTAGAGGCTACGCAGTATTTT.